A selection of T cell receptor beta chains follows, all from one sample in a study of early T cells in non-severe SARS-CoV-2 infection. Each CDR3 protein gets one entry after TCRdb re-called the 5' RACE reads with MiXCR. Of 55,000 to 70,000 distinct CDR3 sequences listed, more than 10% were seen once; the top ten hold more than 0.9%. The source was whole blood, collected at baseline. The receptor set was obtained from an adult who was a healthcare worker with PCR-confirmed SARS-CoV-2 infection or an uninfected control (not recorded which). The donor label of this sample is uncertain. Each CDR3 is given with its conserved first and last residue. D genes are given only for firm matches. Clone size is given for some rows only: seen once, a few or many times, or a class if the clone is expanded.

D: .; V: TRBV30; J: TRBJ1-1; size: few; CDR3: CAWSDTGNFVKNTEAFF; DNA: TGTGCCTGGAGCGACACAGGGAATTTTGTGAAGAACACTGAAGCTTTCTTT
D: TRBD1; V: TRBV6-4; J: TRBJ2-1; size: .; CDR3: CASSGSLNLTGGAEQFF; DNA: TGTGCCAGCAGTGGTTCTTTGAATCTGACAGGGGGCGCCGAGCAGTTCTTC
D: .; V: TRBV11-2; J: TRBJ1-1; size: few; CDR3: CASSLILFNMNTEAFF; DNA: TGTGCCAGCAGCTTAATACTTTTTAACATGAACACTGAAGCTTTCTTT
D: .; V: TRBV18; J: TRBJ1-2; size: .; CDR3: CASSPGTRNPYGYTF; DNA: TGTGCCAGCTCACCGGGTACGCGGAACCCCTATGGCTACACCTTC
D: .; V: TRBV12-3/TRBV12-4; J: TRBJ2-1; size: few; CDR3: CASSLNRAANEQFF; DNA: TGTGCCAGCAGTTTAAATCGAGCCGCCAATGAGCAGTTCTTC
D: .; V: TRBV24-1; J: TRBJ2-5; size: few; CDR3: CATSDGQRQTQYF; DNA: TGTGCCACCAGCGATGGACAGCGTCAGACCCAGTACTTC
D: .; V: TRBV18; J: TRBJ1-2; size: .; CDR3: CASSPGSNYGYTF; DNA: TGTGCCAGCTCACCTGGATCTAACTATGGCTACACCTTC
D: .; V: TRBV27; J: TRBJ2-2; size: few; CDR3: CASSLGNRLTGELFF; DNA: TGTGCCAGCAGTTTAGGGAACAGACTCACCGGGGAGCTGTTTTTT
D: .; V: TRBV5-8; J: TRBJ2-2; size: few; CDR3: CASSFLVTGELFF; DNA: TGTGCCAGCAGCTTTCTGGTTACCGGGGAGCTGTTTTTT
D: .; V: TRBV6-1; J: TRBJ1-4; size: .; CDR3: CASSEQGYNEKLFF; DNA: TGTGCCAGCAGTGAACAGGGCTATAATGAAAAACTGTTTTTT
D: .; V: TRBV7-2; J: TRBJ2-1; size: .; CDR3: CASSLGPLGNEQFF; DNA: TGTGCCAGCAGCTTGGGTCCCCTCGGAAATGAGCAGTTCTTC
D: TRBD2; V: TRBV2; J: TRBJ2-1; size: few; CDR3: CASMTSGAYNEQFF; DNA: TGTGCCAGCATGACTAGCGGGGCGTACAATGAGCAGTTCTTC
D: .; V: TRBV12-3/TRBV12-4; J: TRBJ2-5; size: few; CDR3: CASSFSYQETQYF; DNA: TGTGCCAGCAGTTTTTCCTACCAAGAGACCCAGTACTTC
D: TRBD1; V: TRBV29-1; J: TRBJ2-3; size: few; CDR3: CSVKNRGDTDTQYF; DNA: TGCAGCGTGAAAAACAGGGGAGACACAGATACGCAGTATTTT
D: .; V: TRBV19; J: TRBJ2-1; size: few; CDR3: CASSIPGYNIDEQFF; DNA: TGTGCCAGTAGTATTCCTGGGTACAATATAGATGAGCAGTTCTTC
D: .; V: TRBV29-1; J: TRBJ2-2; size: .; CDR3: CSVGLSGELFF; DNA: TGCAGCGTTGGTTTATCCGGGGAGCTGTTTTTT
D: .; V: TRBV20-1; J: TRBJ2-3; size: few; CDR3: CSERGMGTDTQYF; DNA: TGCAGTGAAAGGGGAATGGGCACAGATACGCAGTATTTT
D: .; V: TRBV19; J: TRBJ1-4; size: .; CDR3: CASSILRRNEKLFF; DNA: TGTGCCAGTAGTATTCTTCGACGTAATGAAAAACTGTTTTTT
D: .; V: TRBV7-6; J: TRBJ2-2; size: few; CDR3: CATRLLNHNTGELFF; DNA: TGTGCCACCCGGCTTCTGAACCATAACACCGGGGAGCTGTTTTTT
D: TRBD1; V: TRBV5-1; J: TRBJ1-1; size: .; CDR3: CASSLAQGGQTEAFF; DNA: TGCGCCAGCAGCTTGGCGCAGGGGGGGCAAACTGAAGCTTTCTTT
D: TRBD1; V: TRBV30; J: TRBJ1-6; size: many; CDR3: CAWSVAGTGGISPLHF; DNA: TGTGCCTGGAGTGTAGCGGGGACAGGGGGTATTTCACCCCTCCACTTT